Sequencing of this T cell receptor (beta chain) was carried out in a study of CD8 T cells in cerebrospinal fluid in Alzheimer's disease. TCRdb derives one entry per CDR3 protein from the 10x single-cell sequencing reads, leaving out DNA. The listing contains over a thousand distinct CDR3 sequences. This clonotype shows up as medium-sized by frequency. The CDR3 runs 15 residues. From germline, CDR1 is SGHRS and CDR2 YFSETQ. This clonotype was obtained from a human donor in good health. Sample: cerebrospinal fluid. This chain uses TRBV5-1 with TRBJ1-2. The CDR3 reads CASSSTSGRSYGYTF. Based on the CDR3 plus reference TRBV5-1 and TRBJ1-2, the full variable domain is KAGVTQTPRYLIKTRGQQVTLSCSPISGHRSVSWYQQTPGQGLQFLFEYFSETQRNKGNFPGRFSGRQFSNSRSEMNVSTLELGDSALYLCASSSTSGRSYGYTFGSGTRLTVV.